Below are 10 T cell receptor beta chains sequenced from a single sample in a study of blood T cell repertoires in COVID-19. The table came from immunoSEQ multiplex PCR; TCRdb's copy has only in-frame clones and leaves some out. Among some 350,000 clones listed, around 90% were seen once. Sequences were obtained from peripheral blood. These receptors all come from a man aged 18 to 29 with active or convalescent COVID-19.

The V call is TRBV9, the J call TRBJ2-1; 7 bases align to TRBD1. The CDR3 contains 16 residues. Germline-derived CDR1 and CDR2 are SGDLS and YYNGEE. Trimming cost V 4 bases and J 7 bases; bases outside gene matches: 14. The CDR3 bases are TGTGCCAGCAGCCCGGGACAGAGACTCTCCTGGAATGAGCAGTTCTTC. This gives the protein CASSPGQRLSWNEQFF. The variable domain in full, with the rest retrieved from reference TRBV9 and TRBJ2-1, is DSGVTQTPKHLITATGQRVTLRCSPRSGDLSVYWYQQSLDQGLQFLIQYYNGEERAKGNILERFSAQQFPDLHSELNLSSLELGDSALYFCASSPGQRLSWNEQFFGPGTRLTVL.

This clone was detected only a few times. The CDR3: CASSKGTGVKDSTDTQYF. In DNA, the CDR3 is TGTGCCAGCAGCAAAGGCACAGGCGTCAAGGACAGCACAGATACGCAGTATTTT. The chain couples TRBV21-1 to TRBJ2-3; the tabulated D call, TRBD1, remains unverified against the DNA. TRBV21-1 is deemed a pseudogene. This CDR3 has 18 amino acids.

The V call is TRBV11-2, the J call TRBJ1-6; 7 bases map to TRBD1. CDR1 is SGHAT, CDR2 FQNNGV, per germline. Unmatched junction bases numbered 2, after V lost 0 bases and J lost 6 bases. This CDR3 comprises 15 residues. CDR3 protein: CASSLEGQTNSPLHF. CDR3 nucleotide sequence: TGTGCCAGCAGCTTAGAGGGACAGACTAATTCACCCCTCCACTTT.

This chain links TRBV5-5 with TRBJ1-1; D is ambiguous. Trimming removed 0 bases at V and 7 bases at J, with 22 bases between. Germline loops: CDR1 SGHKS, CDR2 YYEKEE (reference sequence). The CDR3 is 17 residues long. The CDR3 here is CASSLDFFSSDKVEAFF. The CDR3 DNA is TGTGCCAGCAGCTTGGATTTCTTCAGTTCCGACAAGGTTGAAGCTTTCTTT.

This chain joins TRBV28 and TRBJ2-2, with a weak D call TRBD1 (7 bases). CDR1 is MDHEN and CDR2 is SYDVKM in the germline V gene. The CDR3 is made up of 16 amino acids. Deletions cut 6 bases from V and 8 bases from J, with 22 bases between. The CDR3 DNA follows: TGTGCCAGCAGATCAGCAGGGGGGCGCCTCTCGGGGGAGCTGTTTTTT. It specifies CASRSAGGRLSGELFF.

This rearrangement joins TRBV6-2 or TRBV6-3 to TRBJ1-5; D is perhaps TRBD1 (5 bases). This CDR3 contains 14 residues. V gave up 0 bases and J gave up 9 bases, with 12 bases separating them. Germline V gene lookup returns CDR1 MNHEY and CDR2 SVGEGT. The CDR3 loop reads CASSYSERGLPQHF. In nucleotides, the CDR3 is TGTGCCAGCAGTTACTCGGAAAGGGGTCTGCCCCAGCATTTT.

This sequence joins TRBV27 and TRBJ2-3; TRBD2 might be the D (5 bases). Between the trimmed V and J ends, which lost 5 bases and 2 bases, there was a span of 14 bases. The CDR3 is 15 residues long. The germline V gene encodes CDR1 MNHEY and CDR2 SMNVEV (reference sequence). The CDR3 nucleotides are TGTGCCAGCAGTGGCGGACTGACCTTCACAGATACGCAGTATTTT. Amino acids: CASSGGLTFTDTQYF.

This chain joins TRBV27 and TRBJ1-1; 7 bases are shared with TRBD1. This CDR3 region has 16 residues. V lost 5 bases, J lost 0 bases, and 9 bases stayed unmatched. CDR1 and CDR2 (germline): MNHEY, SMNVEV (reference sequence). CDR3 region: CASSRNTGQMNTEAFF. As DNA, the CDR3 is TGTGCCAGCAGTAGAAATACGGGACAGATGAACACTGAAGCTTTCTTT.

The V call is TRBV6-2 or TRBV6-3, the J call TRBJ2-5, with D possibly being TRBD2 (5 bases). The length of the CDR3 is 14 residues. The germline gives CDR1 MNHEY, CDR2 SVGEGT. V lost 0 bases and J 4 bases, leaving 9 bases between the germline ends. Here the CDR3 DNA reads TGTGCCAGCAGTTACTCGACGGGGTCAGAGACCCAGTACTTC. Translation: CASSYSTGSETQYF.

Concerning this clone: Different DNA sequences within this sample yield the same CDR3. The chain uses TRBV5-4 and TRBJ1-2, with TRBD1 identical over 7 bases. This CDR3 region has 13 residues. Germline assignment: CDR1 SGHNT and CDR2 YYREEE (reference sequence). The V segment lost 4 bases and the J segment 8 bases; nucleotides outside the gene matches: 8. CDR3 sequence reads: CASSTKLTGGYTF. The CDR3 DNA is TGTGCCAGCAGCACTAAGTTGACAGGGGGCTACACCTTC.